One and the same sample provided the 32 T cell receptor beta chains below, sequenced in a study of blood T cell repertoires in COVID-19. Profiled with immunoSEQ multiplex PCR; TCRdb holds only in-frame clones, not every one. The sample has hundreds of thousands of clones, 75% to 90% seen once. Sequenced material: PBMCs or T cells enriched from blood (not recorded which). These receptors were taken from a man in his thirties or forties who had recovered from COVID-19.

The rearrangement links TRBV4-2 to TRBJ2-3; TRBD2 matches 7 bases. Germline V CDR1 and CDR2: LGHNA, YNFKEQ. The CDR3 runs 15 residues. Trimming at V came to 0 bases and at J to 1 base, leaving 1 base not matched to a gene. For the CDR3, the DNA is TGTGCCAGCAGCCAAGAAACTAGCGGCACAGATACGCAGTATTTT. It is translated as CASSQETSGTDTQYF.

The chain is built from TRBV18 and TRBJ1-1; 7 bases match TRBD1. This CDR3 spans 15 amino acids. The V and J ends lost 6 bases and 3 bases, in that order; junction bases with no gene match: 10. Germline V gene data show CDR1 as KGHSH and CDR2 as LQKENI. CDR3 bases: TGTGCCAGCTCCGGGGACAGCCCTAAGGACACTGAAGCTTTCTTT. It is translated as CASSGDSPKDTEAFF.

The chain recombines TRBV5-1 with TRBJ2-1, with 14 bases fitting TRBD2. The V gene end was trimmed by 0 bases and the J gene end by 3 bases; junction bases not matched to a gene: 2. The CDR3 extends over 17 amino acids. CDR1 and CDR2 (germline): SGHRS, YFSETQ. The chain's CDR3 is CASSLGLAGGGYNEQFF. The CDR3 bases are TGCGCCAGCAGCTTGGGACTAGCGGGAGGGGGCTACAATGAGCAGTTCTTC.

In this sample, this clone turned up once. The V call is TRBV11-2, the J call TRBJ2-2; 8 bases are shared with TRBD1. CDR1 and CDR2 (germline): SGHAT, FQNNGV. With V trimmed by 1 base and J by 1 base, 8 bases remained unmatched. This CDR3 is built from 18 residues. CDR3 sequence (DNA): TGTGCCAGCAGCTTAGTCCCCGCGGGGACAGGGAACACCGGGGAGCTGTTTTTT. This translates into CASSLVPAGTGNTGELFF. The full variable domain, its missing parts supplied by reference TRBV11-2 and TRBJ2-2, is EAGVAQSPRYKIIEKRQSVAFWCNPISGHATLYWYQQILGQGPKLLIQFQNNGVVDDSQLPKDRFSAERLKGVDSTLKIQPAKLEDSAVYLCASSLVPAGTGNTGELFFGEGSRLTVL.

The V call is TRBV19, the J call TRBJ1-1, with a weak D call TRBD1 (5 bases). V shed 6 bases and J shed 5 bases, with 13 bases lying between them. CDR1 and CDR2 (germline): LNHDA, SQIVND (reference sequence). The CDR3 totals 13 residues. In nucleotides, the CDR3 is TGTGCCAGTAGACCATCCGGGGGGACTGAAGCTTTCTTT. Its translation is CASRPSGGTEAFF.

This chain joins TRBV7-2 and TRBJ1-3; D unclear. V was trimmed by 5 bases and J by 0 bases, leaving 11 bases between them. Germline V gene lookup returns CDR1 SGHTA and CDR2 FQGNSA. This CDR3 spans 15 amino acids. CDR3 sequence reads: CASSTTASSGNTIYF. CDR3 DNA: TGTGCCAGCAGCACGACTGCTAGCTCTGGAAACACCATATATTTT.

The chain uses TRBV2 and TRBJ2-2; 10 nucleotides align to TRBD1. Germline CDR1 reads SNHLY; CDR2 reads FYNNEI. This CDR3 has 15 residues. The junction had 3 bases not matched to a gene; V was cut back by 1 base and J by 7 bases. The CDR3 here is CASSEVGQGFGELFF. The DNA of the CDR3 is TGTGCCAGCAGTGAAGTGGGACAGGGGTTCGGGGAGCTGTTTTTT.

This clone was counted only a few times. The CDR3 sequence: CASSLLQGLSYEQYF. CDR3 sequence (DNA): TGCGCCAGCAGCTTGTTACAGGGGCTCTCCTACGAGCAGTACTTC. The chain links TRBV5-1 to TRBJ2-7, with TRBD1 matching 7 bases. J gave up 0 bases and V 1 base, and 4 bases lay outside the gene matches. CDR1 is SGHRS and CDR2 is YFSETQ in the germline V gene. This CDR3 is 15 amino acids long.

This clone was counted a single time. CDR3 nucleotides: TGTGCCAGCAGCCACATTTGGCCCCACATGAACACTGAAGCTTTCTTT. This encodes CASSHIWPHMNTEAFF. The V and J genes are TRBV14 and TRBJ1-1; no reliable D call. Trimming left V 3 bases short and J 0 bases short, with 14 bases between. This CDR3 comprises 16 residues. Germline V gene data show CDR1 as SGHDN and CDR2 as FVKESK.

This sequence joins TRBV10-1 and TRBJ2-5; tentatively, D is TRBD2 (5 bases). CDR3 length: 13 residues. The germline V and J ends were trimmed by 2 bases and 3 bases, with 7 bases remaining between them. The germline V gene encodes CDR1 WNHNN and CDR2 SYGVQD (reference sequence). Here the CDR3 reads CASSELGEETQYF. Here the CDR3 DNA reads TGCGCCAGCAGTGAGCTGGGAGAAGAGACCCAGTACTTC.

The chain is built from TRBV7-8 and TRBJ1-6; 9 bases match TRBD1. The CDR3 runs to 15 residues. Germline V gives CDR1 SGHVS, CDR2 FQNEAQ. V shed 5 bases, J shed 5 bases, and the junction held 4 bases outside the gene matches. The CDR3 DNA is TGTGCCAGCAGCGACGGGACAGGGAATAATTCACCCCTCCACTTT. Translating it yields CASSDGTGNNSPLHF.

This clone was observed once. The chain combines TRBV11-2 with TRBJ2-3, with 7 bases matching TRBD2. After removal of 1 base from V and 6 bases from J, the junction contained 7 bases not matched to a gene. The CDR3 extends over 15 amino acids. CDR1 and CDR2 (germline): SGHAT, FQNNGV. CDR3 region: CASSLGLAVADTQYF. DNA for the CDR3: TGTGCCAGCAGCTTAGGACTAGCCGTGGCGGATACGCAGTATTTT.

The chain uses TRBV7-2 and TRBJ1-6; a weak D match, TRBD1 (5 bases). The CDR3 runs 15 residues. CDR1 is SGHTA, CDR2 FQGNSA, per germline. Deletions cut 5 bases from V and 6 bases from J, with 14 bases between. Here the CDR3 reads CASSADGGGNSPLHF. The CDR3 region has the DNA TGTGCCAGCAGCGCGGACGGGGGAGGTAATTCACCCCTCCACTTT.

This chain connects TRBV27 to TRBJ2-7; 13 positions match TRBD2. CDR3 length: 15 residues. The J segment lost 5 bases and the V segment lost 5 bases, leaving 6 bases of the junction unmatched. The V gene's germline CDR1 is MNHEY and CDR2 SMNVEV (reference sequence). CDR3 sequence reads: CASSPGLAGVNEQYF. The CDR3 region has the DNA TGTGCCAGCAGTCCCGGACTAGCGGGAGTCAACGAGCAGTACTTC.

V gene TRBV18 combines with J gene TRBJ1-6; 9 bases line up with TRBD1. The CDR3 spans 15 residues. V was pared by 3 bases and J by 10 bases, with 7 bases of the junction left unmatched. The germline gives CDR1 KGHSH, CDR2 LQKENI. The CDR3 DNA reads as TGTGCCAGCTCACCGGGAACAGGGGGCGAATCACCCCTCCACTTT. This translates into CASSPGTGGESPLHF.

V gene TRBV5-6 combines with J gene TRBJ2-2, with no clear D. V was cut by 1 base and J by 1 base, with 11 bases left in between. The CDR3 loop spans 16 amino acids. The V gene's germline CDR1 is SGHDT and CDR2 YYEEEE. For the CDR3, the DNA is TGTGCCAGCAGCTTGCTTCTACTCTTGAACACCGGGGAGCTGTTTTTT. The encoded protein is CASSLLLLLNTGELFF. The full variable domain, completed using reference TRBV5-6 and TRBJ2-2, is DAGVTQSPTHLIKTRGQQVTLRCSPKSGHDTVSWYQQALGQGPQFIFQYYEEEERQRGNFPDRFSGHQFPNYSSELNVNALLLGDSALYLCASSLLLLLNTGELFFGEGSRLTVL.

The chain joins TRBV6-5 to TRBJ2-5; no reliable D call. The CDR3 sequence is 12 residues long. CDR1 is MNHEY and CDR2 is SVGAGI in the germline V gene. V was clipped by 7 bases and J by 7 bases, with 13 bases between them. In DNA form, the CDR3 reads TGTGCCAGCATGAGGTTGTTCGGGACCCAGTACTTC. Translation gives CASMRLFGTQYF.

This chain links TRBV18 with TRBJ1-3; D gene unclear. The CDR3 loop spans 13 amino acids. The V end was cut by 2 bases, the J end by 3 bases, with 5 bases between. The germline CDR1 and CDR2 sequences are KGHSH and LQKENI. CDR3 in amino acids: CASSPFVGNTIYF. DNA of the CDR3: TGTGCCAGCTCACCATTCGTTGGAAACACCATATATTTT.

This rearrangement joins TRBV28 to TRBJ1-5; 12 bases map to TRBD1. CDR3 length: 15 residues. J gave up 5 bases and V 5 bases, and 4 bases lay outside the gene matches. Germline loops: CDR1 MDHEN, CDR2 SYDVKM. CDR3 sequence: CASSQGQGAYQPQHF. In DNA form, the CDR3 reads TGTGCCAGCAGTCAGGGACAGGGGGCATATCAGCCCCAGCATTTT.

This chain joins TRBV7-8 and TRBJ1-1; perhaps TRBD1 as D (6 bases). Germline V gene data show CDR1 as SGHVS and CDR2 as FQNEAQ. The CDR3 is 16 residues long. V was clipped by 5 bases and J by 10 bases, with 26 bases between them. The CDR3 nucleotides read TGTGCCAGCAGCCGAGGGGGAATGGAGGGTGGGACCCGAGCTTTCTTT. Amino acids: CASSRGGMEGGTRAFF. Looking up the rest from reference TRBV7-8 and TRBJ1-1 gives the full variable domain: GAGVSQSPRYKVAKRGQDVALRCDPISGHVSLFWYQQALGQGPEFLTYFQNEAQLDKSGLPSDRFFAERPEGSVSTLKIQRTQQEDSAVYLCASSRGGMEGGTRAFFGQGTRLTVV.

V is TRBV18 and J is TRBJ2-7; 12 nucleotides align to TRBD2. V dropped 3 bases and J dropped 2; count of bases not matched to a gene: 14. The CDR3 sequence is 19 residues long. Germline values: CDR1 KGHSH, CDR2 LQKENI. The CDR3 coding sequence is TGTGCCAGCTCACCCGAGCGGCCCGGACTAGCGGGAAGCACCTACGAGCAGTACTTC. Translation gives CASSPERPGLAGSTYEQYF.

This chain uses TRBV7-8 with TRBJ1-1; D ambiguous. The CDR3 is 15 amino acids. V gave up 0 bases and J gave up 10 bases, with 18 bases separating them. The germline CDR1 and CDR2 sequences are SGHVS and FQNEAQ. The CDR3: CASSLASGNRVSAFF. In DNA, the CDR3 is TGTGCCAGCAGCTTAGCTTCCGGGAACCGGGTCTCAGCTTTCTTT.

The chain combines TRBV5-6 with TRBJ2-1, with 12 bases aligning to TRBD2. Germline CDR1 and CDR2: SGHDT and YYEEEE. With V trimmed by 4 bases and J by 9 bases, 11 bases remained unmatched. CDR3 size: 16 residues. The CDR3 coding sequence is TGTGCCAGCAGCGTGTTGGCTAGCGGGAGGGCCAGTGAGCAGTTCTTC. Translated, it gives CASSVLASGRASEQFF.

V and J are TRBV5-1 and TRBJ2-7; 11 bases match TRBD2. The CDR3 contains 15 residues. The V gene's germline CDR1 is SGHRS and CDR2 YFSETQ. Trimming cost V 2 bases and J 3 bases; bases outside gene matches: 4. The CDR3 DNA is TGCGCCAGCAGCTTTGGGACTAGCGGATTCTACGAGCAGTACTTC. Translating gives CASSFGTSGFYEQYF.

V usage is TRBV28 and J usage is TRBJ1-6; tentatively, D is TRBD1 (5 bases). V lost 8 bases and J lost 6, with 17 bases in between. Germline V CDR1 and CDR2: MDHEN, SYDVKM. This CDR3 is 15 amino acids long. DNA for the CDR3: TGTGCCAGCCAAACCCCCGGGACTCCTAATTCACCCCTCCACTTT. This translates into CASQTPGTPNSPLHF.

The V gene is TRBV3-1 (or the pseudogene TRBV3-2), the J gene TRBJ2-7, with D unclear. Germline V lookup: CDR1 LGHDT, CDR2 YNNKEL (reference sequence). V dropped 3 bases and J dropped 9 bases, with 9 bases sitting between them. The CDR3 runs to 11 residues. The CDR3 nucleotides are TGTGCCAGCAGCCAGACTGTTACGCAGTACTTC. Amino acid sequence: CASSQTVTQYF.

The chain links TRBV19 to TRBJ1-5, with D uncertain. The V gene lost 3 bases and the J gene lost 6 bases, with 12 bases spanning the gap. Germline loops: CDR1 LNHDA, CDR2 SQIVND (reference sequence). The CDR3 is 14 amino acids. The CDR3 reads CASSMTGWGQPQHF. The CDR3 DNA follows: TGTGCCAGTAGTATGACGGGGTGGGGTCAGCCCCAGCATTTT.

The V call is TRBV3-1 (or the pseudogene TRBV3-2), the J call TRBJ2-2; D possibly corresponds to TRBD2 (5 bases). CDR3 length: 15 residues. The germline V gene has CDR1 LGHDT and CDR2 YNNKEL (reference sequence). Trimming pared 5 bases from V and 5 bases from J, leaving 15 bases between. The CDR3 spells CASSFYPGDTGELFF. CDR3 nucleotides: TGTGCCAGCAGCTTTTACCCCGGGGATACCGGGGAGCTGTTTTTT.

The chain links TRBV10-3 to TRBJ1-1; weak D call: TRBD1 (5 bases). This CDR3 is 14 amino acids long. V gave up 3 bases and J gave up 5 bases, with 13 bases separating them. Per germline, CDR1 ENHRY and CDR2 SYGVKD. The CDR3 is CAISEGAKRTEAFF. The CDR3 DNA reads TGTGCCATCAGTGAAGGGGCCAAGAGGACTGAAGCTTTCTTT.

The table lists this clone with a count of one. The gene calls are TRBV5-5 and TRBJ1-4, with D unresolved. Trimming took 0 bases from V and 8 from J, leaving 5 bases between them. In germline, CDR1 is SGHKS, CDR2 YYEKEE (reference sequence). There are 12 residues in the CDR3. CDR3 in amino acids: CASSLAEEKLFF. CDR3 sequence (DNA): TGTGCCAGCAGCTTGGCGGAGGAAAAACTGTTTTTT. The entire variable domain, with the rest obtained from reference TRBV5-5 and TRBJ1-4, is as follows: DAGVTQSPTHLIKTRGQQVTLRCSPISGHKSVSWYQQVLGQGPQFIFQYYEKEERGRGNFPDRFSARQFPNYSSELNVNALLLGDSALYLCASSLAEEKLFFGSGTQLSVL.

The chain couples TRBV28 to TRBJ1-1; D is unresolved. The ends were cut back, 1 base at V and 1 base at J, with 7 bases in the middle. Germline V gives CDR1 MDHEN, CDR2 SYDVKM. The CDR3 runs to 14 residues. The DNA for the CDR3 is TGTGCCAGCAGTTTATCGTCGGGGAACACTGAAGCTTTCTTT. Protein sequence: CASSLSSGNTEAFF.

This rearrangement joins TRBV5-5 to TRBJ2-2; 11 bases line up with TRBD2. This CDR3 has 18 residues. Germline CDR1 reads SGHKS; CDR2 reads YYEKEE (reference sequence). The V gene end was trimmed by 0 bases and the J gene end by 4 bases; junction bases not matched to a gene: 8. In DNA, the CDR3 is TGTGCCAGCAGCTTGGGCCTAGCGGGAGGTGGGGGCACCGGGGAGCTGTTTTTT. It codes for CASSLGLAGGGGTGELFF.